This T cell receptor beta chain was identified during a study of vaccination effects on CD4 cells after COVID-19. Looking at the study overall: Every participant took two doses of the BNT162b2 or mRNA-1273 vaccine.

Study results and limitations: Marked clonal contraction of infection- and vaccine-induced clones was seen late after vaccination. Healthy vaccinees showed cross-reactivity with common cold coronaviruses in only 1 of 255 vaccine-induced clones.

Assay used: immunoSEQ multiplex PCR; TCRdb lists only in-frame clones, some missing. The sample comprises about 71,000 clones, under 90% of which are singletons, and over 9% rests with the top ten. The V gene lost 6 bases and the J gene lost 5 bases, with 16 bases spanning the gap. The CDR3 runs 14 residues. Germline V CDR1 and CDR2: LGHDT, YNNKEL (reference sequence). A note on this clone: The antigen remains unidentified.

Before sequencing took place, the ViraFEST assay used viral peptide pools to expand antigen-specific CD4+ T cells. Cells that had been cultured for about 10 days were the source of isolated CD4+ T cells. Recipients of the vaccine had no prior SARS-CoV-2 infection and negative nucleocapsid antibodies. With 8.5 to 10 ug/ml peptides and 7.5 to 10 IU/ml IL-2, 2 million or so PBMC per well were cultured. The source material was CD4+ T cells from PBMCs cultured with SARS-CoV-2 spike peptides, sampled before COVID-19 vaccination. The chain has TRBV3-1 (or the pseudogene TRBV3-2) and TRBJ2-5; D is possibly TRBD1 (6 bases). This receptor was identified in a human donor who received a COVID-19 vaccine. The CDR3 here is CASSLTGQQETQYF. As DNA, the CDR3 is TGTGCCAGCAGTCTAACAGGGCAACAGGAGACCCAGTACTTC.